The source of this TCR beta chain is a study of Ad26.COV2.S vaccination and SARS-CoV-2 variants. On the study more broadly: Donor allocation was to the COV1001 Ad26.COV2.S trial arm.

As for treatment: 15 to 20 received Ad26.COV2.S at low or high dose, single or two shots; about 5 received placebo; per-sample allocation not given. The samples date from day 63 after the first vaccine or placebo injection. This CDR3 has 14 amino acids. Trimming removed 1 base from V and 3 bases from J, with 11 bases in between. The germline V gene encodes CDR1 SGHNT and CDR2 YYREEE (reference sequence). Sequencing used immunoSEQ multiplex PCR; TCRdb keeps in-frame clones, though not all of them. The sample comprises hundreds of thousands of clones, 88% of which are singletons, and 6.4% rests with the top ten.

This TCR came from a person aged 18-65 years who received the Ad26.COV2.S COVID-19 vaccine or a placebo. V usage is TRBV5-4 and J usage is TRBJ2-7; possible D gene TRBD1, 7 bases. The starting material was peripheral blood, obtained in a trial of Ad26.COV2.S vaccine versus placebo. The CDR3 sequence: CASSLSQGGYEQYF. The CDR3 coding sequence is TGTGCCAGCAGCTTGAGCCAGGGGGGCTACGAGCAGTACTTC.